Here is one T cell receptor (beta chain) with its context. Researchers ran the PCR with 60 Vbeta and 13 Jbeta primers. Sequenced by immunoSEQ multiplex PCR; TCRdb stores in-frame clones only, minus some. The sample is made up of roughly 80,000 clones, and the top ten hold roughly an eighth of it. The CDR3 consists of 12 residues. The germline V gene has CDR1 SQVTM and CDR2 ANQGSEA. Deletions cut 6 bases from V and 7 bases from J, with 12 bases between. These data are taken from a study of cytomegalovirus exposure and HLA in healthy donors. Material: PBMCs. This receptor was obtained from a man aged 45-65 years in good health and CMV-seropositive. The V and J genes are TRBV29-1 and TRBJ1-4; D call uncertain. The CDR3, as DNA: TGCAGCGTCACCCTGGGGAGTGAAAAACTGTTTTTT. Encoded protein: CSVTLGSEKLFF.